This T cell receptor beta chain was retrieved from a study of blood T cell repertoires in COVID-19. On the study more broadly: Sources were T cells, B-cell-depleted T cells, or PBMCs; the material itself was cDNA or gDNA.

Original processing notes: Estimated nucleated cell counts came from reference gene primer amplification. Clones were sequenced by immunoSEQ multiplex PCR, and TCRdb holds only the in-frame ones, with some missing. That table is the source of V, J and clone size, and D and trimming were worked out from the DNA. The sample lists more than 45,000 clones; more than 75% were seen once. The CDR3 length is 10 residues. Trimming cost V 4 bases and J 9 bases, with 7 bases left between them. Germline CDR1 is SGHDT and CDR2 is YYEEEE. This sequence originates from a man aged 60 to 75 with active or convalescent COVID-19. The sample comprised peripheral blood. This rearrangement joins TRBV5-6 to TRBJ1-1; D is uncertain. Here the CDR3 reads CASSPIQAFF. The CDR3 DNA is TGTGCCAGCAGCCCAATCCAAGCTTTCTTT. Using reference TRBV5-6 and TRBJ1-1 for the parts outside the CDR3, the full variable domain is DAGVTQSPTHLIKTRGQQVTLRCSPKSGHDTVSWYQQALGQGPQFIFQYYEEEERQRGNFPDRFSGHQFPNYSSELNVNALLLGDSALYLCASSPIQAFFGQGTRLTVV.